These T cell receptor beta chains were read from a single sample in a study of blood T cells in healthy people across ages. MiXCR, run by TCRdb on the 5' RACE reads, gives a single entry per CDR3 protein. This table has under 1,100,000 distinct CDR3 sequences, approximately 26% appearing once. A further study also used this sample, focusing on T cells of mothers and their children.

Sequenced sample: blood. All receptors derive from a girl aged 2-15 years in good health. Each CDR3 is given with its conserved first and last residue. Fields, in order: clone size, CDR3 length, V gene, J gene, D gene, CDR3 DNA, CDR3 protein. The D gene is left open where the match is weak. Expanded clones are given a class, and other clones once, few, many or no size at all.

clone_size: NA; cdr3_length: 16; v_call: TRBV20-1; j_call: TRBJ2-7; d_call: NA; cdr3_nt: TGCAGTGCTAGAGATCTTGGGCTAGCGTATACCTACGAGCAGTACTTC; cdr3_aa: CSARDLGLAYTYEQYF
clone_size: NA; cdr3_length: 14; v_call: TRBV2; j_call: TRBJ2-1; d_call: TRBD2; cdr3_nt: TGTGCCAGCAATTTACTAGCGGGACTGGATGAGCAGTTCTTC; cdr3_aa: CASNLLAGLDEQFF
clone_size: NA; cdr3_length: 13; v_call: TRBV20-1; j_call: TRBJ1-6; d_call: TRBD1; cdr3_nt: TGCAGTGCAAAACCGACAGGGGCCTCACCCCTCCACTTT; cdr3_aa: CSAKPTGASPLHF
clone_size: few; cdr3_length: 16; v_call: TRBV7-9; j_call: TRBJ2-1; d_call: TRBD2; cdr3_nt: TGTGCCAGCACCGCGACTAGCGGGGGCCTAGGCGATGAGCAGTTCTTC; cdr3_aa: CASTATSGGLGDEQFF
clone_size: NA; cdr3_length: 13; v_call: TRBV29-1; j_call: TRBJ1-2; d_call: NA; cdr3_nt: TGCAGCGTTGGGGAGGGTACTAACTATGGCTACACCTTC; cdr3_aa: CSVGEGTNYGYTF
clone_size: NA; cdr3_length: 13; v_call: TRBV9; j_call: TRBJ2-7; d_call: NA; cdr3_nt: TGTGCCAGCAGCCACCCTCAGTCGAACGAGCAGTACTTC; cdr3_aa: CASSHPQSNEQYF
clone_size: NA; cdr3_length: 14; v_call: TRBV11-2; j_call: TRBJ2-7; d_call: NA; cdr3_nt: TGTGCCAGCAGCTTACCTGACACCTCCTACGAGCAGTACTTC; cdr3_aa: CASSLPDTSYEQYF
clone_size: NA; cdr3_length: 14; v_call: TRBV13; j_call: TRBJ1-2; d_call: NA; cdr3_nt: TGTGCCAGCAGCCCGAAGGGAAGGGACTATGGCTACACCTTC; cdr3_aa: CASSPKGRDYGYTF
clone_size: NA; cdr3_length: 16; v_call: TRBV3-1; j_call: TRBJ2-5; d_call: TRBD2; cdr3_nt: TGTGCCAGCACCCCGGGACTAGCGGGAAGGTTGGAGACCCAGTACTTC; cdr3_aa: CASTPGLAGRLETQYF
clone_size: NA; cdr3_length: 12; v_call: TRBV6-2/TRBV6-3; j_call: TRBJ1-1; d_call: NA; cdr3_nt: TGTGCCAGCAGTTACCTGGGGGCTGAAGCTTTCTTT; cdr3_aa: CASSYLGAEAFF
clone_size: NA; cdr3_length: 12; v_call: TRBV7-2; j_call: TRBJ2-5; d_call: NA; cdr3_nt: TGTGCCAGCAGCGCGTTCGAGGGGGCCCAGTACTTC; cdr3_aa: CASSAFEGAQYF